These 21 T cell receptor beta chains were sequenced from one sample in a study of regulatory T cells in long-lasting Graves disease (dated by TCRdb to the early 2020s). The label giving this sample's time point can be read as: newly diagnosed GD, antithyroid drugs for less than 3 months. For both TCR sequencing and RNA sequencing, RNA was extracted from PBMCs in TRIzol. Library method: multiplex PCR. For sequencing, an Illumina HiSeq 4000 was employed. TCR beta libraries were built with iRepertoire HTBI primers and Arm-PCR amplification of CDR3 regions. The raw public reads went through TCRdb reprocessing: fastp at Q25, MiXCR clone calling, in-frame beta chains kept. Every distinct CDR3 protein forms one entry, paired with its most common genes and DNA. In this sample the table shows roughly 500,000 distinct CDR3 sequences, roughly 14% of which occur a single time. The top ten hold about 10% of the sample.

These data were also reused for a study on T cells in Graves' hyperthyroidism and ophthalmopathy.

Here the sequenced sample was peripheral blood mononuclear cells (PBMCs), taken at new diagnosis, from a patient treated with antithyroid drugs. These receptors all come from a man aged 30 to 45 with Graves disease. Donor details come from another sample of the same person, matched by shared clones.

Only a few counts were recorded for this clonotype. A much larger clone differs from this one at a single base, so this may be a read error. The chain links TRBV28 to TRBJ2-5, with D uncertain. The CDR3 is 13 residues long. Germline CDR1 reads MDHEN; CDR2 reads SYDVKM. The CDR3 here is CATKRRVQEAQYF. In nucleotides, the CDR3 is TGTGCCACCAAAAGACGGGTACAAGAGGCCCAGTACTTC.

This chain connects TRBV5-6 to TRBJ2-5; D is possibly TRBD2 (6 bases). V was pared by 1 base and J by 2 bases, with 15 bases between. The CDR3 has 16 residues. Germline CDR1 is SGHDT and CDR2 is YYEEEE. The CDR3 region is CASSLSVGSIQETQYF. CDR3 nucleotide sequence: TGTGCCAGCAGCTTGTCTGTCGGGAGTATTCAAGAGACCCAGTACTTC.

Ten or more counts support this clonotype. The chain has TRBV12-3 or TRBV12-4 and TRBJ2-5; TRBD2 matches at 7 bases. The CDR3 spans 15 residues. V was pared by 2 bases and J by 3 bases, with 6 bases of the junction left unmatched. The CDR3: CASSLTSSGEETQYF. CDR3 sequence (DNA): TGTGCCAGCAGTTTAACCTCTAGCGGAGAAGAGACCCAGTACTTC.

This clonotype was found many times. The CDR3 region has the DNA TGCGCCAGCAGTCTCGTAATAGCGGAGCAGAATGAGCAGTTCTTC. This gives the protein CASSLVIAEQNEQFF. V and J are TRBV4-1 and TRBJ2-1, with D possibly being TRBD2 (6 bases). The CDR3 loop spans 15 amino acids. CDR1 MGHRA and CDR2 YSYEKL come from the germline V gene. Trimming removed 6 bases at V and 7 bases at J, with 19 bases between.

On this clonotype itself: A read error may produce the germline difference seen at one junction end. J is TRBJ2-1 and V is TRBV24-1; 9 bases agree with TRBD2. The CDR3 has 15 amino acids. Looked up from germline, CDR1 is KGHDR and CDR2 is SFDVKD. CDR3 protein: CATSSSRGRVEVRYF. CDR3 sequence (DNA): TGTGCCACCAGTAGTTCCCGCGGGAGGGTAGAGGTGCGGTACTTC.

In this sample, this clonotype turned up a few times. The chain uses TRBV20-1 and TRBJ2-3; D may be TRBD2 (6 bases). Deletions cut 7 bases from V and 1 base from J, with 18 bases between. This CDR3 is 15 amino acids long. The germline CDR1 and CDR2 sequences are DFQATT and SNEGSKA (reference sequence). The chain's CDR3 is CSVWGSLARTDTQYF. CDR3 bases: TGCAGTGTTTGGGGGTCGCTAGCGCGCACAGATACGCAGTATTTT.

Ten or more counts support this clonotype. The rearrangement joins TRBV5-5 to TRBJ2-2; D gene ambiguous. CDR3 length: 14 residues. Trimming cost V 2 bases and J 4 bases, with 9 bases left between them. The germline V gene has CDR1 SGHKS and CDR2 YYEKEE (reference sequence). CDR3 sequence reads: CASSFVAITGELFF. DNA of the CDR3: TGTGCCAGCAGCTTTGTCGCCATCACCGGGGAGCTGTTTTTT.

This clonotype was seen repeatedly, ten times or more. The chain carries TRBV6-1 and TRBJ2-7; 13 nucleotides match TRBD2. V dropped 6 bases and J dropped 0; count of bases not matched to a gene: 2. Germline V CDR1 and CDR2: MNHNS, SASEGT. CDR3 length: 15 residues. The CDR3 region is CASRGTSGDSYEQYF. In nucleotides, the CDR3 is TGTGCCAGCAGGGGGACTAGCGGGGACTCCTACGAGCAGTACTTC.

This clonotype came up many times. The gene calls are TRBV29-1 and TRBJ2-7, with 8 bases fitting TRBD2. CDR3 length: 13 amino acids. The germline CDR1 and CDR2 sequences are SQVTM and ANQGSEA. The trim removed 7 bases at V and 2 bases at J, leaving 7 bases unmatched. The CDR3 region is CSAGGRGAYEQYF. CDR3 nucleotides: TGCAGCGCGGGGGGGCGCGGGGCCTACGAGCAGTACTTC.

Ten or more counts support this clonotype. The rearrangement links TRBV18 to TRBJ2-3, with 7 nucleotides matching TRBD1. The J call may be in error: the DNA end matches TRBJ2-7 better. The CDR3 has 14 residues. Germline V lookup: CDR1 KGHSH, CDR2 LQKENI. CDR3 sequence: CASSPPGQIHEQYF. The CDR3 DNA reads TGTGCCAGCTCACCGCCGGGACAGATCCACGAGCAGTACTTC.

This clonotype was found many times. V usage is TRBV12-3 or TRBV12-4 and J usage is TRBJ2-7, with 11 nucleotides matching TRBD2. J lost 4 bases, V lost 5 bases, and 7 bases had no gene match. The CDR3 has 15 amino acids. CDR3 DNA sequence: TGTGCCAGCAGTCCCGGGGGACTAGCGGCGTACGAGCAGTACTTC. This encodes CASSPGGLAAYEQYF.

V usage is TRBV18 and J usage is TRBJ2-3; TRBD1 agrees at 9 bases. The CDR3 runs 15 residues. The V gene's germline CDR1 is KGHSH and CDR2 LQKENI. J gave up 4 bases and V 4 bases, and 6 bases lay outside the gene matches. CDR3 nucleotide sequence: TGTGCCAGCTCACTACAGGGGGCGTCCGCAGATACGCAGTATTTT. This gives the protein CASSLQGASADTQYF.

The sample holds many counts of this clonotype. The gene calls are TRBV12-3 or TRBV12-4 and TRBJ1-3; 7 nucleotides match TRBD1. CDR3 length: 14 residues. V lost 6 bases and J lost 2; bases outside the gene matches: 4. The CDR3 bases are TGTGCCAGCAGGGGAGACAGGGCTGGAAACACCATATATTTT. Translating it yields CASRGDRAGNTIYF.

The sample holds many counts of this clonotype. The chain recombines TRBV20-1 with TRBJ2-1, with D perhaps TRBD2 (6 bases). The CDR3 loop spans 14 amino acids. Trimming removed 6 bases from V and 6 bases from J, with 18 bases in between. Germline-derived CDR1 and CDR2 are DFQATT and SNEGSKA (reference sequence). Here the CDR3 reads CSARSGWGGNEQFF. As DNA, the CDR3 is TGCAGTGCGCGGTCTGGATGGGGAGGCAATGAGCAGTTCTTC.

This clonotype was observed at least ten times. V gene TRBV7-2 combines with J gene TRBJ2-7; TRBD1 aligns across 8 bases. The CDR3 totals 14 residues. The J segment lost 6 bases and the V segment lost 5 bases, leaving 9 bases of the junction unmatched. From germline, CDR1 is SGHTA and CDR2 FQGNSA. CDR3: CASSRATGAGEQYF. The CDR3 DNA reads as TGTGCCAGCAGCCGAGCGACAGGGGCGGGCGAGCAGTACTTC.

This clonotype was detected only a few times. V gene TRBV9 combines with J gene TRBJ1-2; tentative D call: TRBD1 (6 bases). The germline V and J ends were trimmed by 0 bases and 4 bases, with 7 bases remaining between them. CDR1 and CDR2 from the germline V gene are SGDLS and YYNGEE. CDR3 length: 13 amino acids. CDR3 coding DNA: TGTGCCAGCAGCGTAGGGGACACCTATGGCTACACCTTC. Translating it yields CASSVGDTYGYTF. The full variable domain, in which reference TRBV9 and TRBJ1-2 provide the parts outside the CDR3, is DSGVTQTPKHLITATGQRVTLRCSPRSGDLSVYWYQQSLDQGLQFLIQYYNGEERAKGNILERFSAQQFPDLHSELNLSSLELGDSALYFCASSVGDTYGYTFGSGTRLTVV.

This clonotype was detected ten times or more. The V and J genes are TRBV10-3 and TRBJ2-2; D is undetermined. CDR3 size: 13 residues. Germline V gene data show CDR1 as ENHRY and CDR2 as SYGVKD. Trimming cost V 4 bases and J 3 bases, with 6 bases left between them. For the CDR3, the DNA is TGTGCCATCAGTGGTGTGGACACCGGGGAGCTGTTTTTT. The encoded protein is CAISGVDTGELFF.

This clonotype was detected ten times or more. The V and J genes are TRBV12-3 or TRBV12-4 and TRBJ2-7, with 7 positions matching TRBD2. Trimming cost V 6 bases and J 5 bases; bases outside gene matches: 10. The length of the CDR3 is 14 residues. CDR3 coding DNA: TGTGCCAGCAGCCGCCTAGCGGACTTAAACGAGCAGTACTTC. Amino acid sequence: CASSRLADLNEQYF.

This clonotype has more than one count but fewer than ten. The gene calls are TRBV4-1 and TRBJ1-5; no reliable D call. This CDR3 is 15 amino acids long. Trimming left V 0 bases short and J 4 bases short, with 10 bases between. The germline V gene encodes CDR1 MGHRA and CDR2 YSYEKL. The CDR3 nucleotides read TGCGCCAGCAGCCAAGATAGTCAGCTAAATCAGCCCCAGCATTTT. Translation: CASSQDSQLNQPQHF.

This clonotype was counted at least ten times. The CDR3 loop is CASGFETQYF. The CDR3 nucleotides read TGTGCCAGCGGTTTTGAGACCCAGTACTTC. The gene calls are TRBV7-2 and TRBJ2-5; D is uncertain. The germline CDR1 and CDR2 sequences are SGHTA and FQGNSA. V was clipped by 8 bases and J by 5 bases, with 6 bases between them. The CDR3 extends over 10 amino acids.

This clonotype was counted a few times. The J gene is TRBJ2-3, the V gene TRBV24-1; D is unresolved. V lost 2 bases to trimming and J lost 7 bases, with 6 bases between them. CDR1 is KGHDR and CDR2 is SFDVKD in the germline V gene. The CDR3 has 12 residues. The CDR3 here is CATSDSRYTQYF. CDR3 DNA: TGTGCCACCAGTGATTCTAGGTATACGCAGTATTTT.